Reported below is one T cell receptor beta chain. Antigen: not known. These data belong to a study of cytomegalovirus exposure and HLA in healthy donors. Study observations and caveats: Versus the roughly 700-donor mean, an Asian-associated ancestry cluster reportedly showed fewer N-insertions in a later analysis.

The PCR made use of 60 Vbeta and 13 Jbeta primers. The table came from immunoSEQ multiplex PCR; TCRdb's copy has only in-frame clones and leaves some out. The sample lists some 170,000 clones, under 85% occurring once. There are 15 residues in the CDR3. V was clipped by 8 bases and J by 2 bases; unmatched bases: 10. Germline V gives CDR1 SGHAT, CDR2 FQNNGV. The clonotype comes from a human donor in good health. Material: PBMCs. V gene TRBV11-2 combines with J gene TRBJ2-3, with 7 nucleotides matching TRBD2. CDR3 DNA: TGTGCCAGCCGAGGGGCCGGGGGGTTCACAGATACGCAGTATTTT. This translates into CASRGAGGFTDTQYF.